These T cell receptor delta chains were read from a single sample in a study of Vδ1+ human thymocytes. TCRdb reanalysed the multiplex PCR reads with CATT. Here the sample spans 80,000 or so delta-chain clones, about 35% being singletons. Sequencing input: Vdelta1+ gamma-delta thymocytes from the thymus. These receptors came from a boy in the first two years of life who had congenital heart surgery. Each CDR3 is given with its conserved first and last residue. D genes are given only for firm matches. Expanded clones get a size class; other rows say once, few or many, or leave the size out.

d_call	v_call	clone_size	j_call	cdr3_nt	cdr3_aa
NA	TRDV1	NA	TRDJ1	TGTGCTCTTGGGGAACTTCCTACATGGGGGAACACCGATAAACTCATCTTT	CALGELPTWGNTDKLIF
TRDD3	TRDV1	few	TRDJ1	TGTGCTCTTGGGGACATCCCCGACTGGGGGATAGGTATCGATAAACTCATCTTT	CALGDIPDWGIGIDKLIF
NA	TRDV1	few	TRDJ1	TGTGCTCTTGGGGGAGGCTCCTCCACCGATAAACTCATCTTT	CALGGGSSTDKLIF
TRDD3	TRDV3	once	TRDJ1	TGTGCCTTTAGCGGGCGGGACCTTCTTCCCGGGGATACGCGTGGTAGGGGCGGTAAACTCATCTTT	CAFSGRDLLPGDTRGRGGKLIF
TRDD3	TRDV2	NA	TRDJ1	TGCGCCTGTGCCGCAGAACTGGGGGATACCAAAAAAAACTGGCGGTTCGATAAACTCATCTTT	CACAAELGDTKKNWRFDKLIF
TRDD3	TRDV1	few	TRDJ1	TGTGCTCTTGGGGAAGGGAGAGCCCTCGATTCCTACAACTGGGGGATACGAAGGCACACCGATAAACTCATCTTT	CALGEGRALDSYNWGIRRHTDKLIF
TRDD3	TRDV1	NA	TRDJ1	TGTGCTCTTGGGGAAGAGATGAGAGCCCAGTACTGGGGGATAGGACGGTACACCGATAAACTCATCTTT	CALGEEMRAQYWGIGRYTDKLIF
TRDD3	TRDV1	few	TRDJ1	TGTGCTCTTGGGGAAAGGCGCCTAATTCCCGCCGGGGGATACACCGATGAACTCATCTTT	CALGERRLIPAGGYTDELIF
NA	TRDV1	NA	TRDJ1	TGTGCTCTTGGGTTCATCTTTTCGGCCGATAAACTCATCTTT	CALGFIFSADKLIF
TRDD3	TRDV1	NA	TRDJ1	TGTGCTCTTGGGGAACTGAGACCTGGGATACCGGACACCGATAAACTCATCTTT	CALGELRPGIPDTDKLIF
TRDD3	TRDV1	NA	TRDJ1	TGTGCTCTTGGGAAAGGCTCCATCCAACTGGGGGAGTACGAGGATAAACTCATCTTT	CALGKGSIQLGEYEDKLIF
NA	TRDV1	few	TRDJ1	TGTGCTCTTGGGGAGTGTAGCAACACCGATAAACTCATCTTT	CALGECSNTDKLIF
TRDD3	TRDV1	NA	TRDJ1	TGTGCTCTTGGGGAACTAGGGGCTCTTCCTACTCCCTGGGGGATAGTCTGCACCGATAAACTCATCTTT	CALGELGALPTPWGIVCTDKLIF
NA	TRDV1	few	TRDJ1	TGTGCTCTTGGGAAATTGCGCCTTCTCTCGCGGCTGGGGATCCCTCTAGGCGATAAACTCATCTTT	CALGKLRLLSRLGIPLGDKLIF
TRDD2	TRDV1	NA	TRDJ1	TGTGCTCTTGGGGAGGCCACCTTCCTACACGCAGCTGGGGGTTGGGGCCTATCGTACACCGATAAACTCATCTTT	CALGEATFLHAAGGWGLSYTDKLIF
TRDD3	TRDV1	NA	TRDJ1	TGTGCTCTTGGGGATACTTCCTACGTAACCTGGGGGATACAAGAGACCGATAAACTCATCTTT	CALGDTSYVTWGIQETDKLIF
NA	TRDV1	NA	TRDJ1	TGTGCTCTTGGGGAACTAGTTAGGCGAGGGGCCGATAAACTCATCTTT	CALGELVRRGADKLIF
TRDD3	TRDV2	NA	TRDJ1	TGTGCCTGTGACATCTCACCTACTGTACCGTACTGGGGGATGGACGCCAAGGTTCAATACACCGATAAACTCATCTTT	CACDISPTVPYWGMDAKVQYTDKLIF
TRDD3	TRDV1	NA	TRDJ1	TGTGCTCTTGGGGAAAGCGCCGGGTCTTCTTGGTACTGGGGGAGCAGCCAGATTCACACCGATAAACTCATCTTT	CALGESAGSSWYWGSSQIHTDKLIF
TRDD3	TRDV1	NA	TRDJ1	TGTGCTCTTGGGAACCAAAAATTGAGCTGGGGGATAGAACAAGACGATAAACTCATCTTT	CALGNQKLSWGIEQDDKLIF
TRDD3	TRDV1	NA	TRDJ1	TGTGCTCTTGGGGAAGCATCCTACCTTACTGGGGGACCGTACACCGATAAACTCATCTTT	CALGEASYLTGGPYTDKLIF
TRDD3	TRDV1	few	TRDJ1	TGTGCTCTTGTCGAGGGGGGATACGCGTACACCGATAAACTCATCTTT	CALVEGGYAYTDKLIF
TRDD3	TRDV1	few	TRDJ1	TGTGCTCTTGGGACTCTCCCTCTTTCTACGACTGGGGGATGTATGGTTAAACTCATCTTT	CALGTLPLSTTGGCMVKLIF
TRDD3	TRDV1	NA	TRDJ1	TGTGCTCTTGGGGAACCAGTACTGGGGGATGGAAAAGCCGATAAACTCATCTTT	CALGEPVLGDGKADKLIF
NA	TRDV1	NA	TRDJ1	TGTGCTCTTGGGGAACTAGTGCCTACGCTCATGTACACCGATAAACTCATCTTT	CALGELVPTLMYTDKLIF
NA	TRDV1	NA	TRDJ1	TGTGCTCTTGGGGAACCAGCCTTCCTAAGGAGACTGGGGGACCACACCGATAAACTCATCTTT	CALGEPAFLRRLGDHTDKLIF
TRDD3	TRDV1	NA	TRDJ1	TGTGCTCTTGGGGCCCGTCCTTCCCTACTGGGGGACACCGATAAACTCATCTTT	CALGARPSLLGDTDKLIF
NA	TRDV1	few	TRDJ1	TGTGCTCTTGGGGAACTGGAAACCAACTTGGGGACACCCCGGCAATATCCCGATAAACTCATCTTT	CALGELETNLGTPRQYPDKLIF